This TCR beta chain was identified during a study of blood T cell repertoires in COVID-19. Whole-study context: Samples representing acute and convalescent COVID-19 were sourced from the United States, Italy and Spain. Nucleic acid was either cDNA or gDNA, and it came from T cells, B-cell-depleted T cells, or PBMCs.

V was cut by 5 bases and J by 7 bases, with 11 bases left in between. Germline-derived CDR1 and CDR2 are SEHNR and FQNEAQ (reference sequence). This CDR3 contains 12 residues. Profiled with immunoSEQ multiplex PCR; TCRdb holds only in-frame clones, not every one. The sample includes around 170,000 clones, approximately 90% of them seen just once. The J gene is TRBJ1-1, the V gene TRBV7-9, with D perhaps matching TRBD1 (6 bases). The TCR sequence derives from a man aged 50-60 years with acute or convalescent COVID-19. Input material: peripheral blood. The CDR3 DNA reads as TGTGCCAGCAGCCCGACAGGCCATGAAGCTTTCTTT. Protein sequence: CASSPTGHEAFF.